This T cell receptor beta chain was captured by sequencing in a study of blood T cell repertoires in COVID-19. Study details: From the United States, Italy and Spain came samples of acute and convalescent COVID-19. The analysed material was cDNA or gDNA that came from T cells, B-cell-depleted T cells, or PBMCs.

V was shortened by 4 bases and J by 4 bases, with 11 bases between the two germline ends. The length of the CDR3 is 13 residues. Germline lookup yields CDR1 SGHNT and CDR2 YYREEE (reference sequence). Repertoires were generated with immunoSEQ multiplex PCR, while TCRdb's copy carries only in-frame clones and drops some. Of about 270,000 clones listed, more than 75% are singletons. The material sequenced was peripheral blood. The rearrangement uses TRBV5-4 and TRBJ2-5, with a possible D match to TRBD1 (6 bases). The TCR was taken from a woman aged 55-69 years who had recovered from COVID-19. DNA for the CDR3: TGTGCCAGCAGCGGAACAGGGAGAGAGACCCAGTACTTC. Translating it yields CASSGTGRETQYF.